These 25 T cell receptor beta chains share one sample of origin, sequenced in a study of PD-1 blockade in classical Hodgkin lymphoma. There was relapse after autologous stem cell transplantation in every patient, and there was variation in brentuximab vedotin exposure. Sequencing used immunoSEQ multiplex PCR; TCRdb keeps in-frame clones, though not all of them. This table holds tens of thousands of clones, 73% found once. This material consisted of peripheral blood mononuclear cells (PBMCs), taken before the second cycle of nivolumab. These receptor sequences come from a human donor with classical Hodgkin lymphoma.

The genes are TRBV7-2 and TRBJ1-1; D is perhaps TRBD1 (5 bases). The germline CDR1 and CDR2 sequences are SGHTA and FQGNSA. The CDR3 has 13 amino acids. The ends were cut back, 2 bases at V and 10 bases at J, with 14 bases in the middle. CDR3 loop: CASSLRDPVGAFF. The CDR3 DNA sequence: TGTGCCAGCAGCTTAAGGGACCCTGTCGGAGCTTTCTTT.

This clone was recorded only once. The rearrangement uses TRBV7-2 and TRBJ2-5; TRBD2 matches 13 bases. CDR3 length: 17 residues. Germline loops: CDR1 SGHTA, CDR2 FQGNSA. The V and J ends lost 5 bases and 2 bases, in that order; junction bases with no gene match: 8. CDR3 region: CASSRRAGLAGQETQYF. CDR3 bases: TGTGCCAGCAGCCGCCGGGCGGGACTAGCGGGACAAGAGACCCAGTACTTC.

This chain links TRBV7-9 with TRBJ1-2, with D unresolved. Germline V gene lookup returns CDR1 SEHNR and CDR2 FQNEAQ (reference sequence). Trimming cost V 0 bases and J 6 bases, with 11 bases left between them. The CDR3 runs 14 residues. CDR3 amino acids: CASSLAAGGHGYTF. For the CDR3, the DNA is TGTGCCAGCAGCTTAGCGGCGGGAGGGCATGGCTACACCTTC.

This clone showed up just a few times. This chain joins TRBV27 and TRBJ2-2; D remains unclear. This CDR3 is built from 13 residues. V lost 7 bases and J 5 bases, leaving 11 bases between the germline ends. Looked up from germline, CDR1 is MNHEY and CDR2 is SMNVEV (reference sequence). The chain's CDR3 is CASTHSNTGELFF. The CDR3, as DNA: TGTGCCAGCACCCACTCTAATACCGGGGAGCTGTTTTTT.

This clone was detected only once. The gene calls are TRBV2 and TRBJ2-2; 10 bases match TRBD2. Germline trimming cut 7 bases from V and 1 base from J; bases unmatched to any gene: 9. CDR1 is SNHLY, CDR2 FYNNEI, per germline. This CDR3 has 17 amino acids. This chain's CDR3 is CASTLSLAGENTGELFF. CDR3 coding DNA: TGTGCCAGCACCCTCTCCCTAGCGGGAGAGAACACCGGGGAGCTGTTTTTT.

CDR3 sequence reads: CASSYTQNQPQHF. CDR3 nucleotide sequence: TGTGCCAGCAGTTACACCCAGAATCAGCCCCAGCATTTT. V is TRBV6-5 and J is TRBJ1-5, with D unresolved. The CDR3 is made up of 13 amino acids. Trimming took 2 bases from V and 4 from J, leaving 6 bases between them. CDR1 is MNHEY and CDR2 is SVGAGI in the germline V gene.

The chain is built from TRBV28 and TRBJ2-6, with D hard to call. V lost 3 bases, J lost 0 bases, and 3 bases lay in between. The CDR3 length is 14 residues. Per germline, CDR1 MDHEN and CDR2 SYDVKM. CDR3: CASSFFSGANVLTF. DNA for the CDR3: TGTGCCAGCAGTTTTTTCTCTGGGGCCAACGTCCTGACTTTC.

This rearrangement joins TRBV29-1 to TRBJ2-2, with 8 bases identical to TRBD2. The CDR3 spans 13 residues. Per germline, CDR1 SQVTM and CDR2 ANQGSEA. The V and J ends lost 3 bases and 4 bases, in that order; junction bases with no gene match: 1. CDR3 protein: CSVDAGGTGELFF. The CDR3 DNA reads TGCAGCGTTGACGCGGGAGGCACCGGGGAGCTGTTTTTT.

There are a few counts of this clone. The rearrangement links TRBV7-3 to TRBJ1-5; no reliable D call. Germline CDR1 is SGHTA and CDR2 is FQGTGA. Between the trimmed V and J ends, which lost 5 bases and 9 bases, there was a span of 14 bases. The CDR3 totals 13 residues. In nucleotides, the CDR3 is TGTGCCAGCAGCCTCTCCCCGGACGGGCCCCAGCATTTT. It translates to CASSLSPDGPQHF.

This clone occurred a few times. The chain combines TRBV6-5 with TRBJ2-5; the D is unclear. Germline V lookup: CDR1 MNHEY, CDR2 SVGAGI. The CDR3 consists of 12 residues. V shed 8 bases and J shed 7 bases, with 14 bases lying between them. The CDR3 nucleotides are TGTGCCAGCTTAAACCCGCAGCGGACCCAGTACTTC. Protein: CASLNPQRTQYF.

This chain uses TRBV11-3 with TRBJ2-2, with D uncertain. Per germline, CDR1 SGHNT and CDR2 YENEEA. Trimming removed 0 bases at V and 5 bases at J, with 4 bases between. CDR3 length: 13 residues. In DNA, the CDR3 is TGTGCCAGCAGCTTAGACGGTACCGGGGAGCTGTTTTTT. Translating it yields CASSLDGTGELFF.

The V and J genes are TRBV6-1 and TRBJ2-7; possible D gene TRBD1, 6 bases. The germline V and J ends were trimmed by 6 bases and 7 bases, with 13 bases remaining between them. The CDR3 sequence is 12 residues long. CDR1 MNHNS and CDR2 SASEGT come from the germline V gene. The CDR3 DNA sequence: TGTGCCAGCAGGGACAGTACGGGGGAGCAGTACTTC. Translated: CASRDSTGEQYF.

This chain connects TRBV6-1 to TRBJ1-5, with D possibly TRBD1 on 5 matching bases. Per the germline V gene, CDR1 is MNHNS and CDR2 is SASEGT. V was trimmed by 5 bases and J by 6 bases, leaving 11 bases between them. There are 13 residues in the CDR3. CDR3 nucleotide sequence: TGTGCCAGCAGTCCGCAGGGTAGTCAGCCCCAGCATTTT. Translating it yields CASSPQGSQPQHF.

The count of this clone is one. The chain combines TRBV7-8 with TRBJ2-2; 11 positions agree with TRBD1. The trim removed 3 bases at V and 6 bases at J, leaving 15 bases unmatched. Germline CDR1 reads SGHVS; CDR2 reads FQNEAQ. This CDR3 has 19 residues. CDR3 residues: CASSLRPGQGEYTAGELFF. As DNA, the CDR3 is TGTGCCAGCAGCTTGCGGCCGGGACAGGGGGAGTACACTGCCGGGGAGCTGTTTTTT.

This clone was observed a handful of times. This sequence joins TRBV13 and TRBJ2-5; 9 bases map to TRBD2. The CDR3 consists of 14 residues. V was clipped by 0 bases and J by 5 bases; unmatched bases: 1. Germline V gene data show CDR1 as PRHDT and CDR2 as FYEKMQ (reference sequence). The CDR3 DNA is TGTGCCAGCAGCTTAGGCCTAGCGGGGGAGACCCAGTACTTC. This codes for CASSLGLAGETQYF.

This clone was seen once. This chain joins TRBV7-9 and TRBJ1-1; D is possibly TRBD1 (5 bases). CDR1 SEHNR and CDR2 FQNEAQ come from the germline V gene (reference sequence). Trimming cost V 0 bases and J 1 base, with 12 bases left between them. This CDR3 comprises 16 residues. The CDR3 DNA reads as TGTGCCAGCAGCTTAGCGGGGGTAGGGCCGAACACTGAAGCTTTCTTT. Amino acids: CASSLAGVGPNTEAFF.

This chain uses TRBV7-2 with TRBJ2-3; D unresolved. Germline values: CDR1 SGHTA, CDR2 FQGNSA. CDR3 size: 15 residues. Trimming removed 0 bases at V and 2 bases at J, with 9 bases between. CDR3 DNA: TGTGCCAGCAGCTTAGCGGCCCAAGTCACAGATACGCAGTATTTT. It specifies CASSLAAQVTDTQYF.

By share, this clone ranks as medium-sized. This sequence joins TRBV7-2 and TRBJ2-7; D call uncertain. This CDR3 region has 12 residues. The germline V gene encodes CDR1 SGHTA and CDR2 FQGNSA. V lost 4 bases, J lost 4 bases, and 8 bases lay in between. CDR3 loop: CASSSLDYEQYF. CDR3 nucleotides: TGTGCCAGCAGCTCCCTTGATTACGAGCAGTACTTC.

By sample share, this clone is medium-sized. The V and J genes are TRBV2 and TRBJ2-2; TRBD1 aligns across 8 bases. V lost 9 bases to trimming and J lost 3 bases; unmatched junction nucleotides: 6. This CDR3 has 14 amino acids. The V gene's germline CDR1 is SNHLY and CDR2 FYNNEI. CDR3 coding DNA: TGTGCCAGGAGAGGACAGGGTTACACCGGGGAGCTGTTTTTT. Residues: CARRGQGYTGELFF.

The V and J genes are TRBV28 and TRBJ2-7; D may match TRBD1 or TRBD2 (5 bases each). CDR3 size: 11 residues. CDR1 is MDHEN, CDR2 SYDVKM, per germline. Trimming cost V 5 bases and J 3 bases, with 5 bases left between them. CDR3 sequence reads: CASSGGYEQYF. CDR3 in DNA: TGTGCCAGCAGTGGGGGCTACGAGCAGTACTTC.

The V gene is TRBV29-1, the J gene TRBJ2-1; maybe TRBD2 (6 bases). This CDR3 contains 14 residues. The germline V gene has CDR1 SQVTM and CDR2 ANQGSEA. The V end lost 4 bases, the J end lost 10 bases, and 20 bases lay between the germline ends. In DNA, the CDR3 is TGCAGCGTTGTGGGGGGAATGGGTCACACGGAGCAGTTCTTC. This sequence encodes CSVVGGMGHTEQFF.

This sequence joins TRBV5-1 and TRBJ2-1; 13 bases are shared with TRBD2. Germline CDR1 SGHRS, CDR2 YFSETQ. J lost 7 bases, V lost 4 bases, and 5 bases had no gene match. The CDR3 is made up of 15 amino acids. The CDR3 nucleotides read TGCGCCAGCAGCGAACTAGCGGGAGGGCCAAATGAGCAGTTCTTC. Its translation is CASSELAGGPNEQFF.

The gene calls are TRBV19 and TRBJ1-1, with a tentative D call TRBD1 (5 bases). Trimming took 4 bases from V and 1 from J, leaving 19 bases between them. Germline assignment: CDR1 LNHDA and CDR2 SQIVND (reference sequence). The CDR3 totals 17 residues. CDR3 sequence: CASSNVRATMSNTEAFF. Written as DNA, the CDR3 is TGTGCCAGTAGTAACGTCAGGGCCACCATGTCGAACACTGAAGCTTTCTTT. Looking up the rest from reference TRBV19 and TRBJ1-1 gives the full variable domain: DGGITQSPKYLFRKEGQNVTLSCEQNLNHDAMYWYRQDPGQGLRLIYYSQIVNDFQKGDIAEGYSVSREKKESFPLTVTSAQKNPTAFYLCASSNVRATMSNTEAFFGQGTRLTVV.

The chain is built from TRBV7-8 and TRBJ2-7; 9 nucleotides align to TRBD2. Per germline, CDR1 SGHVS and CDR2 FQNEAQ. The CDR3 has 18 residues. After removal of 1 base from V and 2 bases from J, the junction contained 12 bases not matched to a gene. DNA of the CDR3: TGTGCCAGCAGCTTAGATCGTCTAGCGGGAAGGCAGGCCTACGAGCAGTACTTC. Residues: CASSLDRLAGRQAYEQYF.

This rearrangement joins TRBV25-1 to TRBJ2-1, with TRBD2 identical over 7 bases. Germline CDR1 MGHDK, CDR2 SYGVNS. CDR3 length: 15 residues. The trim removed 2 bases at V and 3 bases at J, leaving 4 bases unmatched. CDR3 sequence reads: CASSEGAGDYNEQFF. DNA of the CDR3: TGTGCCAGCAGTGAAGGCGCGGGGGACTACAATGAGCAGTTCTTC.